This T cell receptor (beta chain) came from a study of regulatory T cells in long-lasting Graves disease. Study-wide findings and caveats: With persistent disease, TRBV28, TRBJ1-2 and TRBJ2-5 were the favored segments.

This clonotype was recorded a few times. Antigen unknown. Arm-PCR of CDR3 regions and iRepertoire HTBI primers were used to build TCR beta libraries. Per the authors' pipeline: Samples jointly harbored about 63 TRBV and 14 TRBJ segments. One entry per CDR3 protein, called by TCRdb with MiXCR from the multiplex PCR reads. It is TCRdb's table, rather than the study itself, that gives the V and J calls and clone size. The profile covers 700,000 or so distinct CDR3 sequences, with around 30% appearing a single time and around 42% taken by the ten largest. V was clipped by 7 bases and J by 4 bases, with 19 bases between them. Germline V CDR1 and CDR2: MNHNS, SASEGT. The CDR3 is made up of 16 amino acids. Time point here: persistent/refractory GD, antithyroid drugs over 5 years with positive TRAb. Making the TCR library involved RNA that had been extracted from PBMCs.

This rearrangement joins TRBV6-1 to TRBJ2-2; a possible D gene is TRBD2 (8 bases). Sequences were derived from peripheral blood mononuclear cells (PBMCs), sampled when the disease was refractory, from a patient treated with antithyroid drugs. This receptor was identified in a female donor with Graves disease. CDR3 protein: CASTTGGGMGTGELFF. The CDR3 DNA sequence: TGTGCCAGCACCACGGGAGGGGGCATGGGCACCGGGGAGCTGTTTTTT.